This T cell receptor beta chain derives from a study of cytomegalovirus exposure and HLA in healthy donors. Study-wide results and caveats: For TCR beta chains, V- and J-gene trimming was later linked to a missense DCLRE1C variant. Excluded were some V segments that proved indistinguishable, including TRBV6-2 and TRBV6-3. Most sequenced TCRs were rare (though some public TCRs occurred in many donors). As confirmed in vitro, a few CMV-associated chains were specific for CMV antigens.

The length of the CDR3 is 12 residues. Trimming left V 2 bases short and J 8 bases short, with 9 bases between. Germline V lookup: CDR1 LNHDA, CDR2 SQIVND (reference sequence). Regarding this clone: Antigen unknown.

Primers: 60 Vbeta forward and 13 Jbeta reverse. Sequenced by immunoSEQ multiplex PCR; TCRdb stores in-frame clones only, minus some. The sample includes 95,000 to 120,000 clones, roughly 72% of them seen just once. This TCR was recovered from a woman aged 35 to 49 in good health and CMV-seropositive. The chain has TRBV19 and TRBJ1-2; no clear D gene. Sequencing was carried out using PBMCs. CDR3 sequence (DNA): TGTGCCAGTAGTATAACGGAACTAGGCTACACCTTC. This gives the protein CASSITELGYTF. Based on the CDR3 plus reference TRBV19 and TRBJ1-2, the full variable domain is DGGITQSPKYLFRKEGQNVTLSCEQNLNHDAMYWYRQDPGQGLRLIYYSQIVNDFQKGDIAEGYSVSREKKESFPLTVTSAQKNPTAFYLCASSITELGYTFGSGTRLTVV.